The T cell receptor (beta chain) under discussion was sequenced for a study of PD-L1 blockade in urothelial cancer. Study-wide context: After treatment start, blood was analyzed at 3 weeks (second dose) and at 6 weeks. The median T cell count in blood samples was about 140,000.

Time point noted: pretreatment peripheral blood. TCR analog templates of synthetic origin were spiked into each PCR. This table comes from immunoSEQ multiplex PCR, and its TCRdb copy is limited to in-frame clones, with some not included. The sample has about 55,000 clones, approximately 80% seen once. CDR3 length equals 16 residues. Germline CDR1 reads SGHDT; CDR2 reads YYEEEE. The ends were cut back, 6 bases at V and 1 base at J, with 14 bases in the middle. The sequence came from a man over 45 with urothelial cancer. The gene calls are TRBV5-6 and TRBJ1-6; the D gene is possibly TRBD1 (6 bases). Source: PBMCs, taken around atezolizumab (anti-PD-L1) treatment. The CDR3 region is CASTTGFMSYNSPLHF. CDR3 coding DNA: TGTGCCAGCACCACAGGGTTTATGTCCTATAATTCACCCCTCCACTTT.